These T cell receptor beta chains were read from a single sample in a study of high-grade serous ovarian cancer treatment subgroups. Measured with immunoSEQ multiplex PCR; TCRdb has only the in-frame clones, and not every one. Among more than 9,500 clones, 80% to 90% were seen once, and the ten largest hold around 3%. The source material was tumor tissue. These receptors were obtained from a human donor with high-grade serous ovarian cancer. The conserved cysteine and the conserved F or W are not part of the CDR3 here. The D gene is left open where the match is weak.

13	NA	TRBJ1-5	TRBV7-2	ASSPLGIPGQPQH
13	NA	TRBJ1-3	TRBV5-1	ASSLYGDSGNTIY
13	TRBD1	TRBJ1-4	TRBV7-8	ASSLEDRADEKLF
12	NA	TRBJ1-1	TRBV7-2	ASSLGARTTEAF
14	NA	TRBJ1-1	TRBV2	ASSEGRAPLNTEAF
12	NA	TRBJ1-3	TRBV2	ASSPRGPGNTIY
12	NA	TRBJ1-5	TRBV30	AWSPPLPNQPQH
11	TRBD1	TRBJ1-2	TRBV28	ASSPGQGGGYT
12	NA	TRBJ1-1	TRBV6-5	ASSLSRALVKIF
12	NA	TRBJ2-5	TRBV7-9	ASSLAGVIETQY
11	NA	TRBJ1-2	TRBV28	ASSKTRGGGYT
12	NA	TRBJ1-4	TRBV21-1	ASSILGNEGKLF
15	TRBD1	TRBJ1-1	TRBV7-8	ASSLAIGQGGNTEAF
12	NA	TRBJ2-2	TRBV10-3	AISESLNTGELF
11	NA	TRBJ2-7	TRBV5-6	ASSLWTLYEQY
11	NA	TRBJ1-2	TRBV11-2	ASSLEEVFGYT
13	NA	TRBJ1-2	TRBV9	ASSVATGHNYGYT
12	TRBD1	TRBJ1-4	TRBV7-9	ASSSTGEEAKLF
12	TRBD2	TRBJ2-2	TRBV7-3	ASNPRGGTGELF
13	NA	TRBJ2-1	TRBV10-1	ASSEGVLTYNEQF
13	NA	TRBJ2-6	TRBV30	AWSRRGGGANVLT
12	NA	TRBJ1-1	TRBV6-6	ASSSTGPRFEAF
11	NA	TRBJ1-6	TRBV30	AWLSSYNSPLH
11	NA	TRBJ1-1	TRBV30	AWSVGVETEAF
13	NA	TRBJ1-1	TRBV6-5	ASSYSVLGNTEAF
13	NA	TRBJ1-1	TRBV2	ASVPLRGQNTEAF
12	TRBD2	TRBJ2-7	TRBV11-2	ASSKSGGAYEQY
12	NA	TRBJ2-5	TRBV7-9	ASSLAGTQKTQY
12	NA	TRBJ2-1	TRBV2	ASTDTSSYNEQF
11	NA	TRBJ2-1	TRBV27	ASSFSDFSEQF
13	TRBD2	TRBJ2-5	TRBV29-1	SVEPLAGVRETQY
11	NA	TRBJ2-7	TRBV4-1	ASSLKPAGEQY
12	NA	TRBJ1-1	TRBV6-5	ASQLAGSNTEAF
15	TRBD1	TRBJ1-1	TRBV6-1	ASSEGAGGIGKTEAF
11	NA	TRBJ1-6	TRBV6-5	ASSSDWNPPLH
11	NA	TRBJ2-5	TRBV5-1	ASSASLQETQY
15	NA	TRBJ1-6	TRBV5-1	ASSLDGVWGANSPLH
13	NA	TRBJ1-3	TRBV7-2	ASSLVSDSGNTIY
13	NA	TRBJ2-7	TRBV10-1	ASSEGNRASYEQY
12	NA	TRBJ2-7	TRBV6-6	ASSYSELRNEQY
12	NA	TRBJ2-1	TRBV5-1	ASAEQAGRGEQF